One sample yielded the 24 T cell receptor beta chains listed below, sequenced in a study of blood T cell repertoires in COVID-19. Profiled with immunoSEQ multiplex PCR; TCRdb holds only in-frame clones, not every one. This sample has fewer than 120,000 clones; 76% occur once, and the top ten carry about 4.1%. What was sequenced was peripheral blood. These receptors were collected from a woman older than 75 with acute or convalescent COVID-19.

This clone has just a few counts. The CDR3 spells CASSQDKERGSYEQYF. In nucleotides, the CDR3 is TGCGCCAGCAGCCAAGATAAAGAGCGGGGCTCCTACGAGCAGTACTTC. This rearrangement joins TRBV4-1 to TRBJ2-7; 7 nucleotides line up with TRBD2. After removal of 0 bases from V and 0 bases from J, the junction contained 5 bases not matched to a gene. This CDR3 spans 16 amino acids. Germline assignment: CDR1 MGHRA and CDR2 YSYEKL.

This CDR3 is CAWSPRANTDTQYF. The DNA of the CDR3 is TGTGCCTGGAGTCCTAGAGCGAACACAGATACGCAGTATTTT. The gene calls are TRBV30 and TRBJ2-3; the D is unclear. Germline V CDR1 and CDR2: GTSNPN, SVGIG (reference sequence). Trimming shortened V by 2 bases and J by 2 bases, and 11 bases separated the two germline ends. The CDR3 has 14 amino acids.

Points on this clone: This specimen includes other DNA sequences encoding the same CDR3. The V call is TRBV11-2, the J call TRBJ2-4; 9 bases map to TRBD1. Unmatched junction bases numbered 11, after V lost 5 bases and J lost 6 bases. The CDR3 is 16 amino acids. Germline V gene lookup returns CDR1 SGHAT and CDR2 FQNNGV. The CDR3 region is CASSQRDRALVNIQYF. The DNA of the CDR3 is TGTGCCAGCAGCCAGCGGGACAGGGCGCTAGTAAACATTCAGTACTTC.

The rearrangement links TRBV19 to TRBJ2-7, with D perhaps matching TRBD2 (5 bases). Germline loops: CDR1 LNHDA, CDR2 SQIVND (reference sequence). The CDR3 totals 14 residues. The V gene lost 3 bases and the J gene lost 4 bases, with 13 bases spanning the gap. Here the CDR3 reads CASSMAASRYEQYF. In nucleotides, the CDR3 is TGTGCCAGTAGTATGGCGGCTAGCCGGTACGAGCAGTACTTC.

This clone showed up just a few times. V gene TRBV7-2 combines with J gene TRBJ2-5, with a tentative D call TRBD2 (6 bases). This CDR3 is 14 amino acids long. The germline V and J ends were trimmed by 5 bases and 2 bases, with 12 bases remaining between them. The germline CDR1 and CDR2 sequences are SGHTA and FQGNSA. The DNA for the CDR3 is TGTGCCAGCAGCCATGGGGGGAGTCAAGAGACCCAGTACTTC. This translates into CASSHGGSQETQYF.

The V and J genes are TRBV5-4 and TRBJ1-1, with 12 bases that match TRBD1. This CDR3 region has 16 residues. Germline-derived CDR1 and CDR2 are SGHNT and YYREEE (reference sequence). Germline trimming cut 3 bases from V and 0 bases from J; bases unmatched to any gene: 3. For the CDR3, the DNA is TGTGCCAGCAGCTGGGGACAGGGGGCTTTGAACACTGAAGCTTTCTTT. Its translation is CASSWGQGALNTEAFF.

The V and J genes are TRBV19 and TRBJ1-5; D is undetermined. This CDR3 has 17 amino acids. CDR1 and CDR2 (germline): LNHDA, SQIVND (reference sequence). Trimming cost V 3 bases and J 7 bases, with 22 bases left between them. The CDR3, as DNA: TGTGCCAGTAGTATGGTGAGGGCCCAATCCGAGGGACAGCCCCAGCATTTT. Its translation: CASSMVRAQSEGQPQHF.

J is TRBJ2-7 and V is TRBV27; D gene uncertain. Germline CDR1 and CDR2: MNHEY and SMNVEV (reference sequence). Deletions cut 2 bases from V and 2 bases from J, with 10 bases between. The CDR3 is 14 amino acids. The CDR3, as DNA: TGTGCCAGCAGTTTACTACCTAGAACCTACGAGCAGTACTTC. Its translation is CASSLLPRTYEQYF.

The chain joins TRBV5-1 to TRBJ1-1, with D perhaps matching TRBD1 (6 bases). V was trimmed by 1 base and J by 4 bases, leaving 8 bases between them. The length of the CDR3 is 13 residues. Germline V gene sequence: CDR1 SGHRS, CDR2 YFSETQ. This chain's CDR3 is CASSLIRGTEAFF. The CDR3, as DNA: TGCGCCAGCAGCTTGATCAGGGGCACTGAAGCTTTCTTT.

The chain employs TRBV18 and TRBJ1-1; the D gene is possibly TRBD1 (6 bases). The ends were cut back, 1 base at V and 1 base at J, with 7 bases in the middle. Germline-derived CDR1 and CDR2 are KGHSH and LQKENI. The CDR3 runs 14 residues. The CDR3 protein is CASSPQQGNTEAFF. The CDR3 nucleotides read TGTGCCAGCTCACCACAACAGGGGAACACTGAAGCTTTCTTT. Complete variable domain (other parts from reference TRBV18 and TRBJ1-1): NAGVMQNPRHLVRRRGQEARLRCSPMKGHSHVYWYRQLPEEGLKFMVYLQKENIIDESGMPKERFSAEFPKEGPSILRIQQVVRGDSAAYFCASSPQQGNTEAFFGQGTRLTVV.

The chain combines TRBV5-1 with TRBJ2-1, with a tentative D call TRBD2 (6 bases). From germline, CDR1 is SGHRS and CDR2 YFSETQ. This CDR3 contains 13 residues. With 0 bases removed from V and 5 bases from J, the gap between germline ends came to 6 bases. CDR3 sequence reads: CASSLASDNEQFF. CDR3 nucleotide sequence: TGCGCCAGCAGCTTGGCTAGCGACAATGAGCAGTTCTTC.

CDR3 DNA: TGTGCCAGCAGCTTAGTAGCGGGAATCTCCTACGAGCAGTACTTC. The encoded protein is CASSLVAGISYEQYF. This chain connects TRBV11-2 to TRBJ2-7; 8 bases align to TRBD2. The CDR3 spans 15 residues. Looked up from germline, CDR1 is SGHAT and CDR2 is FQNNGV. Trimming took 1 base from V and 0 from J; bases not matched to a gene: 2.

The chain links TRBV2 to TRBJ2-1; a possible D gene is TRBD1 (5 bases). Per germline, CDR1 SNHLY and CDR2 FYNNEI. The CDR3 is made up of 15 amino acids. V shed 2 bases and J shed 2 bases, with 10 bases lying between them. As DNA, the CDR3 is TGTGCCAGCAGTGAACAGGGAAATACCTACAATGAGCAGTTCTTC. This encodes CASSEQGNTYNEQFF.

This chain uses TRBV5-1 with TRBJ2-3; 7 nucleotides agree with TRBD1. Germline assignment: CDR1 SGHRS and CDR2 YFSETQ. This CDR3 spans 15 amino acids. Trimming took 7 bases from V and 0 from J; bases not matched to a gene: 8. The CDR3, as DNA: TGCGCCAGCGGTACCACGGGACAGAGCACAGATACGCAGTATTTT. Residues: CASGTTGQSTDTQYF.

This clone was recorded only once. The V gene is TRBV5-1, the J gene TRBJ2-3; 10 bases agree with TRBD1. The V and J ends lost 1 base and 1 base, in that order; junction bases with no gene match: 9. CDR3 length: 18 residues. Germline V CDR1 and CDR2: SGHRS, YFSETQ. The CDR3: CASSLWGAGTGGTDTQYF. CDR3 sequence (DNA): TGCGCCAGCAGCTTGTGGGGCGCCGGGACAGGGGGCACAGATACGCAGTATTTT.

The table lists this clone with a few counts. The chain uses TRBV6-2 or TRBV6-3 and TRBJ2-7; D is possibly TRBD1 (6 bases). The CDR3 has 16 residues. Per germline, CDR1 MNHEY and CDR2 SVGEGT. V dropped 5 bases and J dropped 0 bases, with 17 bases sitting between them. This chain's CDR3 is CASSLPLQGFSYEQYF. The CDR3 DNA is TGTGCCAGCAGTCTTCCGCTACAGGGTTTCTCCTACGAGCAGTACTTC.

The rearrangement joins TRBV13 to TRBJ2-1, with 10 bases fitting TRBD1. J was trimmed by 4 bases and V by 0 bases; bases with no gene match: 3. CDR3 length: 16 amino acids. Germline V gene data show CDR1 as PRHDT and CDR2 as FYEKMQ (reference sequence). Written as DNA, the CDR3 is TGTGCCAGCAGCTTAGGCCCGGGACAGGGGTACAATGAGCAGTTCTTC. This gives the protein CASSLGPGQGYNEQFF.

This clone was counted many times. J is TRBJ1-2 and V is TRBV7-2, with 7 positions matching TRBD1. Looked up from germline, CDR1 is SGHTA and CDR2 is FQGNSA. The CDR3 length is 13 residues. The V and J ends lost 5 bases and 6 bases, in that order; junction bases with no gene match: 6. CDR3 sequence reads: CASSEDRVNGYTF. CDR3 bases: TGTGCCAGCAGCGAAGACAGGGTAAATGGCTACACCTTC.

The chain recombines TRBV7-8 with TRBJ2-1; D not resolved. Per the germline V gene, CDR1 is SGHVS and CDR2 is FQNEAQ. V was cut by 0 bases and J by 0 bases, with 9 bases left in between. The CDR3 is 16 residues long. The CDR3 here is CASSLAGSSSYNEQFF. The CDR3 DNA follows: TGTGCCAGCAGCTTAGCCGGGTCGAGCTCCTACAATGAGCAGTTCTTC.

The V and J genes are TRBV5-1 and TRBJ1-6; TRBD1 aligns across 9 bases. Germline V gene sequence: CDR1 SGHRS, CDR2 YFSETQ. After removal of 4 bases from V and 9 bases from J, the junction contained 8 bases not matched to a gene. CDR3 length: 15 amino acids. CDR3 region: CASSATGQGSSPLHF. The CDR3 DNA sequence: TGCGCCAGCAGCGCAACGGGACAGGGTAGTTCACCCCTCCACTTT.

The V and J genes are TRBV6-5 and TRBJ2-2; a possible D gene is TRBD1 (6 bases). Germline V gene data show CDR1 as MNHEY and CDR2 as SVGAGI. This CDR3 is built from 16 residues. Trimming shortened V by 2 bases and J by 1 base, and 11 bases separated the two germline ends. CDR3 region: CASSYGQIRNTGELFF. Written as DNA, the CDR3 is TGTGCCAGCAGTTACGGACAGATAAGGAACACCGGGGAGCTGTTTTTT.

This chain joins TRBV7-2 and TRBJ1-1, with no clear D. The CDR3 is 11 residues long. Germline V gene sequence: CDR1 SGHTA, CDR2 FQGNSA. V was trimmed by 2 bases and J by 5 bases, leaving 3 bases between them. CDR3 sequence reads: CASSLYTEAFF. CDR3 bases: TGTGCCAGCAGCTTATATACTGAAGCTTTCTTT.

This clone was picked up one time. The chain carries TRBV7-2 and TRBJ1-3; D remains ambiguous. V lost 5 bases and J 0 bases, leaving 11 bases between the germline ends. Looked up from germline, CDR1 is SGHTA and CDR2 is FQGNSA. This CDR3 is built from 15 residues. CDR3 protein: CASSPDGVSGNTIYF. CDR3 in DNA: TGTGCCAGCAGCCCCGACGGGGTCTCTGGAAACACCATATATTTT.

The V and J genes are TRBV18 and TRBJ2-5, with 8 bases aligning to TRBD1. Germline V lookup: CDR1 KGHSH, CDR2 LQKENI. Trimming took 5 bases from V and 1 from J; bases not matched to a gene: 3. The CDR3 length is 14 residues. For the CDR3, the DNA is TGTGCCAGCTCAGGGACAGGCCGCCAAGAGACCCAGTACTTC. This sequence encodes CASSGTGRQETQYF.